The 14 T cell receptor beta chains in this list originate from one sample, sequenced in a study of blood T cells in healthy people across ages. Combining a sample-barcoded 5' primer with a J-beta primer mix, a second PCR ran for roughly 7 to 11 cycles. Via MiXCR, TCRdb re-called the 5' RACE reads, giving one row per CDR3 protein. The table has 1.5 million to 2 million distinct CDR3 sequences, about 28% seen once. Specimen: blood. These receptors came from a woman aged 25-40 years in good health.

The V gene is TRBV12-3 or TRBV12-4, the J gene TRBJ2-7, with 9 bases identical to TRBD1. The J segment lost 5 bases and the V segment lost 6 bases, leaving 11 bases of the junction unmatched. The CDR3 consists of 15 residues. Written as DNA, the CDR3 is TGTGCCAGCAGAGCCCGGGACAGGGAGGTTGACGAGCAGTACTTC. This translates into CASRARDREVDEQYF.

CDR3 coding DNA: TGTGCCAGCAGCTTAGGGTATCGGGACAGGGTCGATAATGAGCAGTTCTTC. Its protein is CASSLGYRDRVDNEQFF. V is TRBV11-3 and J is TRBJ2-1, with TRBD1 matching 9 bases. Germline values: CDR1 SGHNT, CDR2 YENEEA. Trimming took 1 base from V and 7 from J; bases not matched to a gene: 11. The CDR3 covers 17 residues.

This clonotype was detected only a few times. The chain recombines TRBV9 with TRBJ1-2, with 8 bases aligning to TRBD1. Germline V gives CDR1 SGDLS, CDR2 YYNGEE. V lost 2 bases to trimming and J lost 8 bases; unmatched junction nucleotides: 11. The CDR3 is 15 residues long. The CDR3 nucleotides are TGTGCCAGCAGCGTCAGTGGGACAGGTTTTGGCGGCTACACCTTC. This translates into CASSVSGTGFGGYTF.

This clonotype was detected many times. J is TRBJ2-7 and V is TRBV4-1; 8 nucleotides agree with TRBD1. Trimming removed 4 bases from V and 6 bases from J; junction bases left unmatched: 11. CDR3 length equals 15 residues. Germline lookup yields CDR1 MGHRA and CDR2 YSYEKL. The CDR3 bases are TGCGCCAGCAGCCCGACGTACAGGGGGGAAGGCGAGCAGTACTTC. Encoded protein: CASSPTYRGEGEQYF.

The DNA for the CDR3 is TGTGCCAGCAGCTTGGGCGCCACCACGGGCAATGAGCAGTTCTTC. It encodes CASSLGATTGNEQFF. This chain connects TRBV5-6 to TRBJ2-1; no clear D gene. V lost 0 bases to trimming and J lost 6 bases, with 13 bases between them. The CDR3 runs to 15 residues. CDR1 and CDR2 (germline): SGHDT, YYEEEE.

This clonotype was seen at least ten times. The J gene is TRBJ2-4, the V gene TRBV27; 7 nucleotides line up with TRBD2. Unmatched junction bases numbered 1, after V lost 5 bases and J lost 0 bases. CDR3 length: 14 residues. The germline V gene has CDR1 MNHEY and CDR2 SMNVEV (reference sequence). CDR3 in amino acids: CASSSGVAKNIQYF. In DNA form, the CDR3 reads TGTGCCAGCAGTAGCGGGGTAGCCAAAAACATTCAGTACTTC.

This chain connects TRBV5-1 to TRBJ1-1; D might be TRBD1 (5 bases). Looked up from germline, CDR1 is SGHRS and CDR2 is YFSETQ. This CDR3 spans 15 amino acids. Trimming took 4 bases from V and 5 from J, leaving 18 bases between them. CDR3 sequence reads: CASSPAKGGDTEAFF. In nucleotides, the CDR3 is TGCGCCAGCAGCCCGGCCAAGGGAGGGGATACTGAAGCTTTCTTT.

The chain couples TRBV20-1 to TRBJ1-1; D is ambiguous. V was clipped by 5 bases and J by 6 bases, with 10 bases between them. CDR1 is DFQATT, CDR2 SNEGSKA, per germline (reference sequence). The CDR3 contains 11 residues. CDR3: CSASLPSEAFF. The CDR3 DNA reads TGCAGTGCTTCTTTGCCGTCTGAAGCTTTCTTT.

V gene TRBV28 combines with J gene TRBJ1-2; no firm D call. The CDR3 runs to 12 residues. V shed 5 bases and J shed 8 bases, with 12 bases lying between them. In germline, CDR1 is MDHEN, CDR2 SYDVKM. The CDR3: CASSLQWRGYTF. CDR3 bases: TGTGCCAGCAGTCTGCAATGGAGGGGCTACACCTTC.

There are a few counts of this clonotype. The V gene is TRBV4-1, the J gene TRBJ1-1; 7 nucleotides line up with TRBD1. Germline lookup yields CDR1 MGHRA and CDR2 YSYEKL. The CDR3 runs to 20 residues. The V and J ends lost 1 base and 3 bases, in that order; junction bases with no gene match: 20. The CDR3 coding sequence is TGCGCCAGCAGCCAAGCTATTCCATACCGGGACAGACTTTTGGACACTGAAGCTTTCTTT. It translates to CASSQAIPYRDRLLDTEAFF.

Concerning this clonotype itself: Sequence at one end of the junction differs from germline and may be a read error. The chain employs TRBV9 and TRBJ2-5; D unresolved. The germline gives CDR1 SGDLS, CDR2 YYNGEE. The CDR3 runs to 13 residues. CDR3 nucleotides: TGTGCCGGCAGCGTACGCGAGGTGGAGACCCAGTACTTC. It yields the protein CAGSVREVETQYF.

This clonotype was seen a handful of times. The V and J genes are TRBV12-3 or TRBV12-4 and TRBJ1-1; tentative D call: TRBD1 (6 bases). The ends were cut back, 5 bases at V and 5 bases at J, with 9 bases in the middle. CDR3 length: 12 residues. The CDR3 loop is CASSPGQTEAFF. The CDR3 DNA reads as TGTGCCAGCAGTCCCGGACAGACTGAAGCTTTCTTT.

The sample holds many counts of this clonotype. The chain joins TRBV29-1 to TRBJ2-1, with 9 nucleotides matching TRBD1. Unmatched junction bases numbered 9, after V lost 5 bases and J lost 4 bases. The V gene's germline CDR1 is SQVTM and CDR2 ANQGSEA. The length of the CDR3 is 15 residues. For the CDR3, the DNA is TGCAGCGTTCTTCCGGCAGGACAGGGGTACAATGAGCAGTTCTTC. Its protein is CSVLPAGQGYNEQFF.

This clonotype has a handful of counts. V and J are TRBV6-5 and TRBJ2-7, with D unresolved. Trimming took off 8 bases at V and 0 bases at J, with 8 bases between the two ends. The germline V gene has CDR1 MNHEY and CDR2 SVGAGI. The CDR3 has 12 residues. CDR3 residues: CASGWSSYEQYF. The CDR3 nucleotides read TGTGCCAGCGGGTGGAGCTCCTACGAGCAGTACTTC.